A single sample is the source of the 15 T cell receptor beta chains below, sequenced in a study of T cells in localized non-small cell lung cancer. Assay used: immunoSEQ multiplex PCR; TCRdb lists only in-frame clones, some missing. In the table there are under 20,000 clones, over 75% of which are singletons. Sample: peripheral blood, taken before any cancer treatment. The source of these receptors is a female donor older than 55 with stage I lung adenocarcinoma.

A note on this clone: The junction shows a germline mismatch at one end, possibly a read error. This sequence joins TRBV18 and TRBJ2-2, with D perhaps matching TRBD1 (5 bases). This CDR3 has 16 residues. Germline V gene sequence: CDR1 KGHSH, CDR2 LQKENI. In nucleotides, the CDR3 is TGTGCCAGCTCAACACCGTCCAGGGCCAGCACCGGGGAGCTGTTTTTT. Translated, it gives CASSTPSRASTGELFF. Full variable domain (missing parts from reference TRBV18 and TRBJ2-2): NAGVMQNPRHLVRRRGQEARLRCSPMKGHSHVYWYRQLPEEGLKFMVYLQKENIIDESGMPKERFSAEFPKEGPSILRIQQVVRGDSAAYFCASSTPSRASTGELFFGEGSRLTVL.

This rearrangement joins TRBV11-2 to TRBJ2-5; 9 nucleotides agree with TRBD2. This CDR3 region has 15 residues. J lost 5 bases, V lost 3 bases, and 7 bases had no gene match. From germline, CDR1 is SGHAT and CDR2 FQNNGV. The CDR3 DNA follows: TGTGCCAGCAGCTTCGGGCGGGGGGGCCTTGAGACCCAGTACTTC. It yields the protein CASSFGRGGLETQYF.

This chain uses TRBV11-3 with TRBJ2-7, with D unresolved. CDR3 length equals 13 residues. The V end was cut by 5 bases, the J end by 2 bases, with 10 bases between. Germline assignment: CDR1 SGHNT and CDR2 YENEEA. Here the CDR3 reads CASSPGLTYEQYF. The CDR3 DNA is TGTGCCAGCAGCCCGGGCTTAACCTACGAGCAGTACTTC.

The chain joins TRBV27 to TRBJ1-2, with D unclear. Germline V gene lookup returns CDR1 MNHEY and CDR2 SMNVEV (reference sequence). Trimming took 5 bases from V and 8 from J, leaving 12 bases between them. The CDR3 runs 12 residues. CDR3 region: CASSAAYGGYTF. CDR3 bases: TGTGCCAGCAGTGCCGCCTATGGAGGCTACACCTTC.

The V call is TRBV15, the J call TRBJ1-2, with 7 bases lining up with TRBD1. The germline gives CDR1 LNHNV, CDR2 YYDKDF (reference sequence). The CDR3 extends over 13 amino acids. With 4 bases clipped from V and 8 bases from J, the junction kept 7 bases outside the gene matches. The CDR3 DNA reads TGTGCCACCAGCATGAGGACAGGCCAGGGCTACACCTTC. This sequence encodes CATSMRTGQGYTF.

The rearrangement links TRBV5-5 to TRBJ1-6, with 9 bases matching TRBD1. CDR1 SGHKS and CDR2 YYEKEE come from the germline V gene (reference sequence). The CDR3 is 16 amino acids. V lost 0 bases to trimming and J lost 8 bases; unmatched junction nucleotides: 6. The CDR3 coding sequence is TGTGCCAGCAGCTTGGCGGGACAGGGAGTAGATTCACCCCTCCACTTT. The encoded protein is CASSLAGQGVDSPLHF. The whole variable domain, remainder taken from reference TRBV5-5 and TRBJ1-6, is DAGVTQSPTHLIKTRGQQVTLRCSPISGHKSVSWYQQVLGQGPQFIFQYYEKEERGRGNFPDRFSARQFPNYSSELNVNALLLGDSALYLCASSLAGQGVDSPLHFGNGTRLTVT.

The table lists this clone with a few counts. This sequence joins TRBV30 and TRBJ1-5, with D tentatively TRBD1 (5 bases). The CDR3 runs 13 residues. Germline CDR1 GTSNPN, CDR2 SVGIG (reference sequence). Trimming left V 2 bases short and J 11 bases short, with 16 bases between. CDR3: CAWSLDIYGAQHF. The CDR3 DNA is TGTGCCTGGAGTCTGGACATTTATGGGGCCCAGCATTTT.

Concerning this clone: The junction does not match germline at one end; this may be a read error. The rearrangement links TRBV30 to TRBJ1-3; no reliable D call. CDR3 length equals 15 residues. CDR1 and CDR2 from the germline V gene are GTSNPN and SVGIG (reference sequence). As DNA, the CDR3 is TGTGCCTGCTGGACGGACCTAAGCTCTGGAAACACCGTATATTTT. Translation gives CACWTDLSSGNTVYF. The full variable domain, rest sourced from reference TRBV30 and TRBJ1-3, is SQTIHQWPATLVQPVGSPLSLECTVEGTSNPNLYWYRQAAGRGLQLLFYSVGIGQISSEVPQNLSASRPQDRQFILSSKKLLLSDSGFYLCACWTDLSSGNTVYFGEGSWLTVV.

The chain employs TRBV30 and TRBJ2-3; D might be TRBD2 (5 bases). The CDR3 is 13 residues long. Germline assignment: CDR1 GTSNPN and CDR2 SVGIG (reference sequence). V was clipped by 2 bases and J by 6 bases, with 12 bases between them. CDR3 DNA: TGTGCCTGGAGTCCCTCACGGAGGGATACGCAGTATTTT. It codes for CAWSPSRRDTQYF.

This chain uses TRBV5-4 with TRBJ2-1; 7 bases agree with TRBD2. The J segment lost 6 bases and the V segment lost 0 bases, leaving 3 bases of the junction unmatched. The CDR3 runs to 14 residues. Per the germline V gene, CDR1 is SGHNT and CDR2 is YYREEE (reference sequence). The CDR3 DNA follows: TGTGCCAGCAGCTTGGCAGCGGGGCTCAATGAGCAGTTCTTC. Encoded protein: CASSLAAGLNEQFF. Variable domain in full (rest from reference TRBV5-4 and TRBJ2-1): ETGVTQSPTHLIKTRGQQVTLRCSSQSGHNTVSWYQQALGQGPQFIFQYYREEENGRGNFPPRFSGLQFPNYSSELNVNALELDDSALYLCASSLAAGLNEQFFGPGTRLTVL.

This clone has a single count. V gene TRBV2 combines with J gene TRBJ1-1; weak D call: TRBD1 (5 bases). V lost 8 bases to trimming and J lost 0 bases, with 16 bases between them. CDR3 length equals 15 residues. Germline lookup yields CDR1 SNHLY and CDR2 FYNNEI. Written as DNA, the CDR3 is TGTGCCAGCGGGTCTAGGGTGACAGTGAACACTGAAGCTTTCTTT. Residues: CASGSRVTVNTEAFF. The full variable domain, its missing parts supplied by reference TRBV2 and TRBJ1-1, is EPEVTQTPSHQVTQMGQEVILRCVPISNHLYFYWYRQILGQKVEFLVSFYNNEISEKSEIFDDQFSVERPDGSNFTLKIRSTKLEDSAMYFCASGSRVTVNTEAFFGQGTRLTVV.

V usage is TRBV5-6 and J usage is TRBJ1-3; D possibly corresponds to TRBD1 (6 bases). Germline-derived CDR1 and CDR2 are SGHDT and YYEEEE. This CDR3 has 14 residues. Trimming shortened V by 3 bases and J by 4 bases, and 11 bases separated the two germline ends. The CDR3 nucleotides are TGTGCCAGCAGCTCTATTGGGACAGGAAACACCATATATTTT. Translation gives CASSSIGTGNTIYF.

The chain carries TRBV11-2 and TRBJ2-7; D might be TRBD1 (6 bases). The CDR3 has 15 residues. The V end lost 3 bases, the J end lost 2 bases, and 14 bases lay between the germline ends. Germline CDR1 is SGHAT and CDR2 is FQNNGV. This CDR3 reads CASSFNRDKTYEQYF. The CDR3 nucleotides are TGTGCCAGCAGCTTCAACAGGGATAAAACCTACGAGCAGTACTTC.

This sequence joins TRBV6-1 and TRBJ2-1; 9 bases map to TRBD2. Trimming cost V 2 bases and J 4 bases; bases outside gene matches: 6. There are 16 residues in the CDR3. The germline V gene encodes CDR1 MNHNS and CDR2 SASEGT. In nucleotides, the CDR3 is TGTGCCAGCAGTGAACAAGCGGGGGGTCCTTACAATGAGCAGTTCTTC. Translating it yields CASSEQAGGPYNEQFF.

The chain couples TRBV18 to TRBJ1-5; 7 bases align to TRBD1. The CDR3 runs 13 residues. Trimming removed 8 bases from V and 3 bases from J; junction bases left unmatched: 4. Germline assignment: CDR1 KGHSH and CDR2 LQKENI. This chain's CDR3 is CASRTGANQPQHF. CDR3 DNA: TGTGCCAGCCGTACAGGGGCCAATCAGCCCCAGCATTTT.